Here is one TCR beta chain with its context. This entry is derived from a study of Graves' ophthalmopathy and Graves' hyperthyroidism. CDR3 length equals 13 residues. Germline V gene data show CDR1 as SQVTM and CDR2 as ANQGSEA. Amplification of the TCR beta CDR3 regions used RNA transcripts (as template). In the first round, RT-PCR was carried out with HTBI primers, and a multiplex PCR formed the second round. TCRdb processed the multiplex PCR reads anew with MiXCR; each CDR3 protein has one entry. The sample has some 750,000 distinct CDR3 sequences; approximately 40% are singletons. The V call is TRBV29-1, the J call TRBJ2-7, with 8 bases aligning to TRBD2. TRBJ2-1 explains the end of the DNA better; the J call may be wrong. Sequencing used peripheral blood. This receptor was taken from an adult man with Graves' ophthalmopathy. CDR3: CSVRPSSGQEQFF. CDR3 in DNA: TGCAGCGTTCGGCCTTCTAGCGGGCAAGAGCAGTTCTTC.